The rows below give T cell receptor beta chains drawn from one sample of a study of neurological immune-mediated disorders. TCRdb re-derived calls from the 5' RACE reads in MiXCR, one entry per CDR3 protein. Of about 29,000 distinct CDR3 sequences in the sample, around 3.4% were seen once. Source material: PBMCs. These receptors came from a woman aged 25 to 45 with multiple sclerosis. CDR3s include the opening cysteine and the closing phenylalanine or tryptophan. The order of the fields is J gene, D gene, V gene, clone size, CDR3 length, CDR3 DNA, CDR3 protein. The D gene is left open where the match is weak. Part of the rows lack a size; the others show once, few, many or a class for expanded clones.

j_gene: TRBJ1-1
d_gene: .
v_gene: TRBV7-2
abundance: many
len: 14
CDR3nt: TGTGCCAGCACCGCGGGGACCAGGAACACTGAAGCTTTCTTT
CDR3aa: CASTAGTRNTEAFF

j_gene: TRBJ2-7
d_gene: .
v_gene: TRBV6-5
abundance: .
len: 15
CDR3nt: TGTGCCAGCAGTTTGATCAGGGGAAGGGGGATCGAGCAGTACTTC
CDR3aa: CASSLIRGRGIEQYF

j_gene: TRBJ2-7
d_gene: TRBD1
v_gene: TRBV5-5
abundance: many
len: 13
CDR3nt: TGTGCCAGCCGGGACAGGGAAGTCGGTGAGCAGTACTTC
CDR3aa: CASRDREVGEQYF

j_gene: TRBJ1-4
d_gene: TRBD1
v_gene: TRBV5-1
abundance: many
len: 14
CDR3nt: TGCGCCAGCAGCTCAACAGGGGCGAATGAAAAACTGTTTTTT
CDR3aa: CASSSTGANEKLFF

j_gene: TRBJ2-5
d_gene: .
v_gene: TRBV2
abundance: many
len: 14
CDR3nt: TGTGCCAGCAGTGCACGACAGGTCCAAGAGACCCAGTACTTC
CDR3aa: CASSARQVQETQYF

j_gene: TRBJ2-2
d_gene: .
v_gene: TRBV25-1
abundance: medium-sized
len: 16
CDR3nt: TGTGCCAGCAGTGAATATTCCAGCTCAAACACCGGGGAGCTGTTTTTT
CDR3aa: CASSEYSSSNTGELFF

j_gene: TRBJ2-1
d_gene: TRBD1
v_gene: TRBV5-1
abundance: many
len: 16
CDR3nt: TGCGCCAGCAGCTCCCTACAGGGGGCGCGGCTTAGTGAGCAGTTCTTC
CDR3aa: CASSSLQGARLSEQFF

j_gene: TRBJ2-5
d_gene: .
v_gene: TRBV28
abundance: many
len: 16
CDR3nt: TGTGCCAGCAGTGTCCGGGGGATCCCGTCGCAAGAGACCCAGTACTTC
CDR3aa: CASSVRGIPSQETQYF

j_gene: TRBJ2-1
d_gene: .
v_gene: TRBV7-2
abundance: many
len: 14
CDR3nt: TGTGCCAGCAGCTTAAGGGAAAGATACAATGAGCAGTTCTTC
CDR3aa: CASSLRERYNEQFF

j_gene: TRBJ2-7
d_gene: .
v_gene: TRBV28
abundance: many
len: 14
CDR3nt: TGTGCCAGCAGTCCACCGGAGGGCCCCTACGAGCAGTACTTC
CDR3aa: CASSPPEGPYEQYF

j_gene: TRBJ1-2
d_gene: .
v_gene: TRBV5-1
abundance: many
len: 16
CDR3nt: TGCGCCAGCAGCCTGTCTGGGGCAGGAGGCATGTATGGCTACACCTTC
CDR3aa: CASSLSGAGGMYGYTF

j_gene: TRBJ1-4
d_gene: .
v_gene: TRBV6-6
abundance: many
len: 14
CDR3nt: TGTGCCAGCAGTTACTTCGAGAGAAATGAAAAACTGTTTTTT
CDR3aa: CASSYFERNEKLFF

j_gene: TRBJ1-5
d_gene: TRBD1
v_gene: TRBV12-3/TRBV12-4
abundance: many
len: 17
CDR3nt: TGTGCCAGCAGTTTAAAACGTGGAGGGGGCCAGGGACAGCCCCAGCATTTT
CDR3aa: CASSLKRGGGQGQPQHF

j_gene: TRBJ1-4
d_gene: .
v_gene: TRBV11-2
abundance: many
len: 15
CDR3nt: TGTGCCAGCAGCTTAGATTGGACAAGTAATGAAAAACTGTTTTTT
CDR3aa: CASSLDWTSNEKLFF

j_gene: TRBJ2-1
d_gene: .
v_gene: TRBV3-1
abundance: many
len: 12
CDR3nt: TGTGCCAGCAGCCAAGTGGAGGAAAAGCAGTTCTTC
CDR3aa: CASSQVEEKQFF

j_gene: TRBJ1-2
d_gene: TRBD1
v_gene: TRBV12-3/TRBV12-4
abundance: many
len: 14
CDR3nt: TGTGCCAGCAGTCAAACAGGGGTTAGGTATGGCTACACCTTC
CDR3aa: CASSQTGVRYGYTF

j_gene: TRBJ2-2
d_gene: TRBD1
v_gene: TRBV7-9
abundance: many
len: 15
CDR3nt: TGTGCCAGCAGCCGGGGACAGGGGAACACCGGGGAGCTGTTTTTT
CDR3aa: CASSRGQGNTGELFF

j_gene: TRBJ2-3
d_gene: TRBD2
v_gene: TRBV20-1
abundance: many
len: 16
CDR3nt: TGCAGTGCTAGGTCGATACCCAGCGGGGCTCGGGATACGCAGTATTTT
CDR3aa: CSARSIPSGARDTQYF

j_gene: TRBJ2-1
d_gene: TRBD1
v_gene: TRBV7-2
abundance: many
len: 14
CDR3nt: TGTGCCAGCGGCTCCGGGACAGGGTGGAATGAGCAGTTCTTC
CDR3aa: CASGSGTGWNEQFF